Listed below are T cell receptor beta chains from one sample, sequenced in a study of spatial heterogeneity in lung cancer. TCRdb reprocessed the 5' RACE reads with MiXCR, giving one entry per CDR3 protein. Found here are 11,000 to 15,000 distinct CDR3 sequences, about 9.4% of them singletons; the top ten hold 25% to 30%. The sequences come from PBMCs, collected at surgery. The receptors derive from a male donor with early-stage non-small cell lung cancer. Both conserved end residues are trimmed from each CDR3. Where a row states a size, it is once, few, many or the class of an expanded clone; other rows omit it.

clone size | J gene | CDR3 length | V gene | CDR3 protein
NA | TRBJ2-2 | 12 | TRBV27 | ASSSGRGSGELF
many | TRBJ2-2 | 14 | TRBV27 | ASSLVGTGLTGELF
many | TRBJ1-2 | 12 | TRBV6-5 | ASRPDRARWGYT
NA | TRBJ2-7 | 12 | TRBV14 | ASSQGLAGSEQY
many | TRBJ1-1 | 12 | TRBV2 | ASSEDRRDTEAF
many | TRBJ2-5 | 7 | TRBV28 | ASGLAQY
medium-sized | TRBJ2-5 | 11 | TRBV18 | ASSADVRETQY
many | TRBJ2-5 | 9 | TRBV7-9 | ASSFLGTQY
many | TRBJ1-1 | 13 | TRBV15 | ATSRDGRGDTEAF
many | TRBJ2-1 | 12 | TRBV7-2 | ASTWTSSYNEQF
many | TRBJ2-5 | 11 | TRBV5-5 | ASSLGPEETQY
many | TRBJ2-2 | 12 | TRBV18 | ASSPGQGPGELF
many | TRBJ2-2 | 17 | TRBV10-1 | ASLFQPGLTNWGTGELF
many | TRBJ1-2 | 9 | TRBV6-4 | ASRGPYGYT
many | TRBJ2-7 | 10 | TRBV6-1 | ASNQGVHEQY
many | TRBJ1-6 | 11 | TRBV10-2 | ASSRGDNSPLH
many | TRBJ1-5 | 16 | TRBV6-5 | ASSAGLPGGGSNQPQH
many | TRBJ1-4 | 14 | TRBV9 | ASSVDRSATNEKLF
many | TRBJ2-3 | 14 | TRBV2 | ATLTTSGRVADTQY
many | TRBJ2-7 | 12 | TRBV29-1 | SVGKGGGFNEQY
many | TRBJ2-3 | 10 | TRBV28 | ASSSSVDTQY
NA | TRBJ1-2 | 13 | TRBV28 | ASRLAHGGGYGYT
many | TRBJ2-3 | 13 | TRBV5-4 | ASSPPSGSTDTQY
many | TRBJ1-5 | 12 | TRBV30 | AWSHTGLHQPQH
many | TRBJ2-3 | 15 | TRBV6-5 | ASSPSTPSGATDTQY
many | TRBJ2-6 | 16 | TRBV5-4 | ASFRPGQEYSGANVLT